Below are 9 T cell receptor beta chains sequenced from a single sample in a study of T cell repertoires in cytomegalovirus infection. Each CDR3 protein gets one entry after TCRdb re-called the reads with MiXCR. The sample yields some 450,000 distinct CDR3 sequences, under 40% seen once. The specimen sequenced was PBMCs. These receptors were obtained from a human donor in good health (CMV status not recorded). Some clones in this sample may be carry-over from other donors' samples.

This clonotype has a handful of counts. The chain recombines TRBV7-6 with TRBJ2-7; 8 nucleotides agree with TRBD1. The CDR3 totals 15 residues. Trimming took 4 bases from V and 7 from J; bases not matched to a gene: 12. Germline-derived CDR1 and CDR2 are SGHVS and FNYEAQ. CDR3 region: CASSSTGAPEREQYF. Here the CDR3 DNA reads TGTGCCAGCAGCTCGACAGGGGCTCCGGAGCGTGAGCAGTACTTC.

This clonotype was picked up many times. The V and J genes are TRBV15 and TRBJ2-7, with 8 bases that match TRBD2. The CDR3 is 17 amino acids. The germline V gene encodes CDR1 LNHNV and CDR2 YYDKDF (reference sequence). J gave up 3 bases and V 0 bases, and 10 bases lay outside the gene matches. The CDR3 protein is CATSRDRLGGGYYEQYF. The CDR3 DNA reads TGTGCCACCAGCAGAGATCGATTAGGCGGGGGGTACTACGAGCAGTACTTC.

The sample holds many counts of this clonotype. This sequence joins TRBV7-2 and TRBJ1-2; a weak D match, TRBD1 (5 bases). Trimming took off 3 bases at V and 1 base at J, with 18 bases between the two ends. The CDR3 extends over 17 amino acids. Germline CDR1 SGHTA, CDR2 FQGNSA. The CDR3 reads CASSFTGVPKFNYGYTF. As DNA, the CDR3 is TGTGCCAGCAGCTTCACAGGAGTCCCAAAATTTAACTATGGCTACACCTTC.

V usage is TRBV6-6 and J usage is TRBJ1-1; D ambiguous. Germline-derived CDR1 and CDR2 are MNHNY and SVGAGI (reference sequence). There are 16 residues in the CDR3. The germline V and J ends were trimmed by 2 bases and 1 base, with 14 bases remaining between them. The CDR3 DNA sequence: TGTGCCAGCAGTTACGGGAGTGGACGGAAGAACACTGAAGCTTTCTTT. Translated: CASSYGSGRKNTEAFF.

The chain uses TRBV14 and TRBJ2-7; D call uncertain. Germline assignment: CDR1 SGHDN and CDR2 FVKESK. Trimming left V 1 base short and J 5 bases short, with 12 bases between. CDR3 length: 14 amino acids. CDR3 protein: CASSQVGLSHEQYF. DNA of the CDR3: TGTGCCAGCAGCCAAGTGGGTCTTAGCCACGAGCAGTACTTC.

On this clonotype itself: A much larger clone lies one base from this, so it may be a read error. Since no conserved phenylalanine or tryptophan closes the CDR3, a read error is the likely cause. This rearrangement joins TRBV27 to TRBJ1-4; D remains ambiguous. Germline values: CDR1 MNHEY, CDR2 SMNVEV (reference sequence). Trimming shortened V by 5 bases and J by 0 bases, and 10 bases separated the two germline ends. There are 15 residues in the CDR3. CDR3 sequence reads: CASSRLPATNEKLFL. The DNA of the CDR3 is TGTGCCAGCAGTCGTTTACCAGCAACTAATGAAAAACTGTTTTTG.

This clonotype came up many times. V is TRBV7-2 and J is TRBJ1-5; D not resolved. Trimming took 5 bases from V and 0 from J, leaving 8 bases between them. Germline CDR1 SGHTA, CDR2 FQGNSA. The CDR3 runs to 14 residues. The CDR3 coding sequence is TGTGCCAGCAGCCCCGTGTTTAGCAATCAGCCCCAGCATTTT. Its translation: CASSPVFSNQPQHF. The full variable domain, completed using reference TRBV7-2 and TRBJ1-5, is GAGVSQSPSNKVTEKGKDVELRCDPISGHTALYWYRQSLGQGLEFLIYFQGNSAPDKSGLPSDRFSAERTGGSVSTLTIQRTQQEDSAVYLCASSPVFSNQPQHFGDGTRLSIL.

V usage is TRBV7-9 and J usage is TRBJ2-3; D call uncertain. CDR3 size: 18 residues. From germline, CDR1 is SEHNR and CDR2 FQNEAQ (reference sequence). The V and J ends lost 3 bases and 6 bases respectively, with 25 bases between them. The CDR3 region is CASSLIQIDPQWYDTQYF. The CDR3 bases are TGTGCCAGCAGCTTGATCCAAATCGACCCCCAATGGTATGATACGCAGTATTTT.

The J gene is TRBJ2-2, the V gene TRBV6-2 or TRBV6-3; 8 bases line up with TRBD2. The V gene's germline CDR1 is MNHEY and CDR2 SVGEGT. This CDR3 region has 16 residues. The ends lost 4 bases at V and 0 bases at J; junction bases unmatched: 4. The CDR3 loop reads CASSFISGANTGELFF. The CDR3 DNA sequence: TGTGCCAGCAGTTTCATTAGCGGGGCGAACACCGGGGAGCTGTTTTTT.